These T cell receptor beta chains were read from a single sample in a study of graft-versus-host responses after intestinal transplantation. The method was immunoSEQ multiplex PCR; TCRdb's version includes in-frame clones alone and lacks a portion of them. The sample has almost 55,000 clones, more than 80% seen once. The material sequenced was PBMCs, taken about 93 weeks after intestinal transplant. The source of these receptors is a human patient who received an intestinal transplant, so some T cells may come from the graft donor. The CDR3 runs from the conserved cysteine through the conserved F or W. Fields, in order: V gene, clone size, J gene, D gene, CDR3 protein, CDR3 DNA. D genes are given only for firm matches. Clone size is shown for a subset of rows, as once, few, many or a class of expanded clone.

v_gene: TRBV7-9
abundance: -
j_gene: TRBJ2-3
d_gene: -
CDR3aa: CASSLSPRLWGPTDTQYF
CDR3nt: TGTGCCAGCAGCTTATCCCCCCGACTTTGGGGCCCCACAGATACGCAGTATTTT

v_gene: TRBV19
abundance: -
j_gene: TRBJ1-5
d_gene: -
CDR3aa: CASDTDVYSNQPQHF
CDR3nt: TGTGCCAGTGACACGGACGTCTATAGCAATCAGCCCCAGCATTTT

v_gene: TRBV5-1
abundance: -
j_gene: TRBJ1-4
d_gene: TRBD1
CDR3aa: CASSFVDREREKLFF
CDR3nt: TGCGCCAGCAGCTTTGTGGACAGGGAGAGGGAAAAACTGTTTTTT

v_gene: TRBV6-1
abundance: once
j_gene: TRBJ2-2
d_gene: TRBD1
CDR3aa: CASSERQGAANTGELFF
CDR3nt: TGTGCCAGCAGCGAAAGACAGGGGGCTGCGAACACCGGGGAGCTGTTTTTT

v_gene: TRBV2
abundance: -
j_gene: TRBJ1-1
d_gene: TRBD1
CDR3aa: CASSRETGYMNTEAFF
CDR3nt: TGTGCCAGCAGTCGAGAGACAGGGTATATGAACACTGAAGCTTTCTTT

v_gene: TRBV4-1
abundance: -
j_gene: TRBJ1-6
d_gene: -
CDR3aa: CASSPPPGRADNSPLHF
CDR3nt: TGCGCCAGCAGCCCTCCCCCGGGCAGGGCGGATAATTCACCCCTCCACTTT

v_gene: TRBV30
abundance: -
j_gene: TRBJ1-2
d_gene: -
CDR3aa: CAWSGLFHGYTF
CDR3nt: TGTGCCTGGAGTGGCCTCTTCCATGGCTACACCTTC

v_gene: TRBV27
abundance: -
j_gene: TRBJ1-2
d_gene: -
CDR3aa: CASSFSRGSYGYTF
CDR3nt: TGTGCCAGCAGTTTTTCGCGTGGGTCCTATGGCTACACCTTC

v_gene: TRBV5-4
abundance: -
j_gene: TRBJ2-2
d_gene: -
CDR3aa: CASSLGGRDTGELFF
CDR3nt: TGTGCCAGCAGCTTGGGGGGGCGGGACACCGGGGAGCTGTTTTTT

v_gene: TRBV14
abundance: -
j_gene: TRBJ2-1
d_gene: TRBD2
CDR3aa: CASSPSGVRIEQFF
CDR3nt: TGTGCCAGCAGCCCTAGCGGGGTCAGGATTGAGCAGTTCTTC

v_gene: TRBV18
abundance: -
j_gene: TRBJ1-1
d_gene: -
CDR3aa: CASSGWGGRPEAFF
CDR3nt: TGTGCCAGCTCAGGTTGGGGTGGAAGGCCTGAAGCTTTCTTT

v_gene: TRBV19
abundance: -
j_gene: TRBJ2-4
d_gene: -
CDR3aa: CASSIQVSKNIQYF
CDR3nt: TGTGCCAGTAGTATCCAGGTTTCCAAAAACATTCAGTACTTC

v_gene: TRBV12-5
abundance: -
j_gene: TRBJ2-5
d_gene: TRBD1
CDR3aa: CASGLGTGKGETQYF
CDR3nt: TGTGCTAGTGGTTTGGGGACAGGGAAGGGAGAGACCCAGTACTTC

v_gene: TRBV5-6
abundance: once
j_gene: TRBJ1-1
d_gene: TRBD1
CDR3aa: CASSLPGGPMNTEAFF
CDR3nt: TGTGCCAGCAGCCTACCAGGGGGACCTATGAACACTGAAGCTTTCTTT

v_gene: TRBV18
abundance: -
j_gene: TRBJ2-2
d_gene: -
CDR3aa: CASSLLRGRMSLVAGELFF
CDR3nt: TGTGCCAGCTCTCTACTGAGGGGACGGATGAGCTTGGTCGCCGGGGAGCTGTTTTTT

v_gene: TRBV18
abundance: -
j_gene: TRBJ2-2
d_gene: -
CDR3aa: CASSPFDTGELFF
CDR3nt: TGTGCCAGCTCACCCTTTGACACCGGGGAGCTGTTTTTT

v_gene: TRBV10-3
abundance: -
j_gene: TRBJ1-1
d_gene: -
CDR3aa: CAISDPTTVSTGEAFF
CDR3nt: TGTGCCATCAGTGATCCAACAACCGTTTCAACAGGGGAAGCTTTCTTT

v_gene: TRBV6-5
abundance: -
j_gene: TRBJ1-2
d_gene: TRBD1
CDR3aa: CASSYKGQGSYGYTF
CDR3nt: TGTGCCAGCAGTTACAAGGGACAGGGCTCCTATGGCTACACCTTC

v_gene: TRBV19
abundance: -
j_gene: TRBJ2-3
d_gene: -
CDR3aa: CASSSQGTDTQYF
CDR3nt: TGTGCCAGTAGTTCCCAGGGCACAGATACGCAGTATTTT

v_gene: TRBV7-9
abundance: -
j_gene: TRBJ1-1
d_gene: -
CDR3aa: CASSRIDGGTEAFF
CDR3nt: TGTGCCAGCAGTCGGATAGACGGGGGAACTGAAGCTTTCTTT

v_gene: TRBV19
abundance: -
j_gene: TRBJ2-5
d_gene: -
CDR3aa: CASSIGSARSLWETQYF
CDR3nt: TGTGCCAGTAGTATAGGGTCGGCTCGGTCCCTGTGGGAGACCCAGTACTTC

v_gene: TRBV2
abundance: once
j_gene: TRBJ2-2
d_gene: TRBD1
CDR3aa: CASINQGASTGELFF
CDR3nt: TGTGCCAGCATAAACCAGGGGGCAAGCACCGGGGAGCTGTTTTTT

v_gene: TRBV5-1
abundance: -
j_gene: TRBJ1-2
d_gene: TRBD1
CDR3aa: CASSLRTGEAYGYTF
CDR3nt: TGCGCCAGCAGCTTAAGGACAGGGGAGGCCTATGGCTACACCTTC

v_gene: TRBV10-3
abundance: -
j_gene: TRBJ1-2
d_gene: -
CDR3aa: CAISLTDYGYTF
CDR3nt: TGTGCCATCAGCCTGACTGACTATGGCTACACCTTC

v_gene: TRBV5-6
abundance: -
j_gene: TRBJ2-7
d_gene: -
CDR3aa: CASSRNLGGEQYF
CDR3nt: TGTGCCAGCAGCCGGAACCTCGGGGGCGAGCAGTACTTC

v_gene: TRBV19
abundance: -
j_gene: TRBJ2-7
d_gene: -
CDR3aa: CASRAGTYEQYF
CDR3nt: TGTGCCAGTAGAGCAGGGACCTACGAGCAGTACTTC

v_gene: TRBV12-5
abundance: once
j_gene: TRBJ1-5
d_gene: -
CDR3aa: CASGWVSFEPQHF
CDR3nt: TGTGCTAGTGGCTGGGTCTCTTTCGAGCCCCAGCATTTT

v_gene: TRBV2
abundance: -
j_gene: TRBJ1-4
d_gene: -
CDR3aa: CADGLGSNEKLFF
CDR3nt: TGTGCCGACGGTTTGGGGTCTAATGAAAAACTGTTTTTT

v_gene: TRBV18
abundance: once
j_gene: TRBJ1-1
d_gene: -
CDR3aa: CASSPPRATEAFF
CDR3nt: TGTGCCAGCTCACCACCACGGGCCACTGAAGCTTTCTTT

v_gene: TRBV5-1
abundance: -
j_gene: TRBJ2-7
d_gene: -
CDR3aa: CASSPLFKQTYEQYF
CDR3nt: TGCGCCAGCAGCCCCCTTTTTAAGCAAACCTACGAGCAGTACTTC

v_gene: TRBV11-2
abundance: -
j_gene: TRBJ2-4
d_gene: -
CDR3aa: CASSPPGPSQYF
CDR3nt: TGTGCCAGCAGCCCCCCGGGGCCAAGTCAGTACTTC

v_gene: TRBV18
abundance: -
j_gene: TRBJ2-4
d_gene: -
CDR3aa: CASSPFVWGRPLAKNIQYF
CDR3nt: TGTGCCAGCTCACCATTCGTTTGGGGACGTCCACTAGCCAAAAACATTCAGTACTTC

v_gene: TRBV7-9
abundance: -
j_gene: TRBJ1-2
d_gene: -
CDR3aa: CASSYSSRELYGYTF
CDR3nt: TGTGCCAGCAGCTACAGCTCGAGAGAGCTCTATGGCTACACCTTC

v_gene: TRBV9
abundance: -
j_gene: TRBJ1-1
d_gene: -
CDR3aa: CASSRGLDGLWNTEAFF
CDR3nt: TGTGCCAGCAGCCGTGGGTTGGATGGGTTGTGGAACACTGAAGCTTTCTTT

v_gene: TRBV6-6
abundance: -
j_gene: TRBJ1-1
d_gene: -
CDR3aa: CASSYEENTEAFF
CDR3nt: TGTGCCAGCAGTTACGAGGAAAACACTGAAGCTTTCTTT

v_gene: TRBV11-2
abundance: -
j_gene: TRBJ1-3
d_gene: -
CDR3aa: CASGEGNTIYF
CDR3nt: TGTGCCAGCGGGGAAGGAAACACCATATATTTT

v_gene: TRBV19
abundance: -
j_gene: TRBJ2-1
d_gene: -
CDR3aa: CASSRGGNNEQFF
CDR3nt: TGTGCCAGTAGTCGAGGCGGTAACAATGAGCAGTTCTTC

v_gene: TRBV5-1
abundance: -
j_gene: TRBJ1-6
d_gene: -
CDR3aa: CASSLGRRNSPLHF
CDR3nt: TGTGCCAGCAGCTTGGGACGGAGAAATTCACCCCTCCACTTT

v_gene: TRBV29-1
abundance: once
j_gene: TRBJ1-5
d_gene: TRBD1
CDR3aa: CSVWTGGNQPQHF
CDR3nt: TGCAGCGTATGGACAGGTGGCAATCAGCCCCAGCATTTT

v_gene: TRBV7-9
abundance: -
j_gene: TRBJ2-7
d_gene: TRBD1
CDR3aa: CASSSGQGRLYEQYF
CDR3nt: TGTGCCAGCAGTTCCGGACAGGGCCGTCTCTACGAGCAGTACTTC

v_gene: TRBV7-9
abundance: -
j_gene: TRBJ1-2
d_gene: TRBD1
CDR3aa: CASSRQPGQGEEGYTF
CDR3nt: TGTGCCAGCAGCCGCCAACCGGGACAGGGAGAGGAGGGCTACACCTTC